This T cell receptor beta chain was recovered during a study of early T cells in non-severe SARS-CoV-2 infection. Study-wide findings and caveats: Private and CD4 specificities were missed by VDJdb matching, which favored anti-spike CD8 responses.

As for this clonotype: Its antigen remains unidentified.

V shed 2 bases and J shed 11 bases, with 12 bases lying between them. Per germline, CDR1 MNHNY and CDR2 SVGAGI (reference sequence). The CDR3 has 12 amino acids. Individual cDNA molecules were tagged with unique molecular identifiers, the study reported. TCRdb reanalysed the 5' RACE reads using MiXCR and keeps one entry per CDR3 protein. The sample lists about 68,000 distinct CDR3 sequences; approximately 10% were seen once. The TCR comes from an adult who was a healthcare worker with PCR-confirmed SARS-CoV-2 infection or an uninfected control (not recorded which). The source material was whole blood. This rearrangement joins TRBV6-6 to TRBJ1-1, with D unclear. CDR3 amino acids: CASSYQIGMAFF. As DNA, the CDR3 is TGTGCCAGCAGTTACCAGATCGGAATGGCTTTCTTT.